This TCR beta chain came from a study of T cell repertoires in cytomegalovirus infection. The CDR3 sequence is 13 residues long. The V gene lost 7 bases and the J gene lost 6 bases, with 15 bases spanning the gap. TCRdb processed the reads anew with MiXCR; each CDR3 protein has one entry. The sample has approximately 730,000 distinct CDR3 sequences; around 29% are singletons. This clonotype came up many times. Its specificity is unknown. The source material was cultured CD8+ T cells from PBMCs, sampled from culture after CMV antigen stimulation. The TCR originated in a human donor in good health (CMV status not recorded). Some clones in this sample may be carry-over from other donors' samples. The chain recombines TRBV12-3 or TRBV12-4 with TRBJ1-1; D is unclear. The CDR3 loop is CASNHPPGAEAFF. CDR3 bases: TGTGCCAGCAATCATCCTCCGGGAGCTGAAGCTTTCTTT.